This T cell receptor beta chain was documented in a study of T cells in Graves' hyperthyroidism and ophthalmopathy. Looked up from germline, CDR1 is SGHKS and CDR2 is YYEKEE (reference sequence). The CDR3 totals 15 residues. V lost 3 bases, J lost 4 bases, and 16 bases lay in between. RNA transcripts provided the source from which TCR beta CDR3 regions were amplified. A first-round RT-PCR of the TCR CDR3 used the HTBI primer set. TCRdb processed the multiplex PCR reads anew with MiXCR; each CDR3 protein has one entry. Here the sample spans 350,000 to 400,000 distinct CDR3 sequences, 15% being singletons.

Source material: blood. This TCR derives from a woman aged 25 to 39 with Graves' hyperthyroidism. The chain links TRBV5-5 to TRBJ1-1; no clear D gene. In DNA, the CDR3 is TGTGCCAGCAGCTCCCCTTCGGTTATGAGCACTGAAGCTTTCTTT. Its protein product is CASSSPSVMSTEAFF.